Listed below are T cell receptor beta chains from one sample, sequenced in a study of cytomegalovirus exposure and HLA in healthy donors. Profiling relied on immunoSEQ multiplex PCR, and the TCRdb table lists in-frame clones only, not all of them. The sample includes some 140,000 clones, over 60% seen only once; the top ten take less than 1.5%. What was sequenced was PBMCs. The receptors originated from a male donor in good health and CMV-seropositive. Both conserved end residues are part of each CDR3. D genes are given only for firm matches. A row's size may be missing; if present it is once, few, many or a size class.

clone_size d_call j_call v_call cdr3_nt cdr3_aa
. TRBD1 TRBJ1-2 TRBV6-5 TGTGCCAGCAGTCTGACAGGGCTAGTTGTAGATGGCTACACCTTC CASSLTGLVVDGYTF
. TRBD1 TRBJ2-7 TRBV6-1 TGTGCCAGCCAGGGGGCGACCTACGAGCAGTACTTC CASQGATYEQYF
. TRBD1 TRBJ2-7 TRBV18 TGTGCCAGCTCACCTACCATCACACCTGGGGGACAGGAGCAGTACTTC CASSPTITPGGQEQYF
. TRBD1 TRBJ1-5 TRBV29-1 TGCAGCGCGAAGACAGGGTTGGAACAGCCCCAGCATTTT CSAKTGLEQPQHF
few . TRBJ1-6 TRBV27 TGTGCCAGCACAGGACCCCTCCACTTT CASTGPLHF
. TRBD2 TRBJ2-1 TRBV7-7 TGTGCTAGCAGCTCCCTAGCGGGAATTCGCAATGAGCAGTTCTTC CASSSLAGIRNEQFF
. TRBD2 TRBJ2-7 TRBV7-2 TGTGCCAGCAGCTTAGTGGGTGGTAGCGGGACTCCCTACGAGCAGTACTTC CASSLVGGSGTPYEQYF
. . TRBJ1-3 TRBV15 TGTGCCACCAGCAGAGACGCCGGCACCATATATTTT CATSRDAGTIYF
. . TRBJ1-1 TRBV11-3 TGTGCCAGCAGCTTAGAACCAGACACTGAAGCTTTCTTT CASSLEPDTEAFF
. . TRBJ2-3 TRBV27 TGTGCCAGCAGTTTAAACCTCCAGGGCCATACGCAGTATTTT CASSLNLQGHTQYF
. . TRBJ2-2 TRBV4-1 TGCGCCAGCAGCCTGTCACAGGGCCCCGGGGAGCTGTTTTTT CASSLSQGPGELFF
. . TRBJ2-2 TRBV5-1 TGCGCCAGCTACGGGAACACCGGGGAGCTGTTTTTT CASYGNTGELFF
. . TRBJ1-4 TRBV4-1 TGCGCCAGCAGCCAAGGTTTCGAGGGAGAAAAACTGTTTTTT CASSQGFEGEKLFF
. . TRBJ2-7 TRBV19 TGTGCCAGTAGTCTCCCAGGGAGGCTCTGGGAGCAGTACTTC CASSLPGRLWEQYF
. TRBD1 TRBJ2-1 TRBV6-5 TGTGCCAGCAGTTACGGGACAGGGGGGTACAATGAGCAGTTCTTC CASSYGTGGYNEQFF
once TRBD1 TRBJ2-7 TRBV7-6 TGTGCCAGCAGCTGGGGACAGGGAGGTATCTACTTC CASSWGQGGIYF
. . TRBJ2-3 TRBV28 TGTGCCAGCAGTGAGTGGAGAGGAATCACAGATACGCAGTATTTT CASSEWRGITDTQYF
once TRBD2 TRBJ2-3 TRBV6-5 TGTGCCAGCAGTTACTCTGGTGGGGCGGGGGCAGATACGCAGTATTTT CASSYSGGAGADTQYF
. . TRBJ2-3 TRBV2 TGTGCCAGCAGTGAGCGCCGAGCAGATACGCAGTATTTT CASSERRADTQYF
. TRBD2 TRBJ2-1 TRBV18 TGTGCCAGCACCCTTTCAACTAGCGGGGGGGCAATCAGCTCCTACAATGAGCAGTTCTTC CASTLSTSGGAISSYNEQFF
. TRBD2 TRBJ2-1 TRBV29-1 TGCAGCGTTGGTCGCCTCGGGACTAGCTACATGATCGATGAGCAGTTCTTC CSVGRLGTSYMIDEQFF
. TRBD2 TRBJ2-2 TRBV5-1 TGCGCCAGCAGCCTATGGACTAGCGGGAGAATGAACACCGGGGAGCTGTTTTTT CASSLWTSGRMNTGELFF